These 18 T cell receptor beta chains were sequenced from one sample in a study of T-cell reconstitution after alpha-beta-depleted transplantation in children. Preparation of the TCRbeta library used unique molecular identifiers. TCRdb recomputed calls from the PCR reads with MiXCR, one row per CDR3 protein. This table holds 360,000 or so distinct CDR3 sequences, 20% found once. Sequenced here: PBMCs from the stem cell graft donor, sampled from the stem cell graft. The receptors were gathered from a human donor who donated a stem cell graft to a child with acute myeloid leukemia.

There are many counts of this clonotype. The V call is TRBV20-1, the J call TRBJ1-5; D ambiguous. The length of the CDR3 is 14 residues. V lost 4 bases to trimming and J lost 4 bases, with 14 bases between them. CDR1 and CDR2 (germline): DFQATT, SNEGSKA (reference sequence). The CDR3 spells CSATSGPQNQPQHF. In DNA form, the CDR3 reads TGCAGTGCTACTTCAGGCCCCCAGAATCAGCCCCAGCATTTT.

The chain uses TRBV6-1 and TRBJ1-1, with 9 positions matching TRBD1. CDR3 length: 14 amino acids. The V gene's germline CDR1 is MNHNS and CDR2 SASEGT. Trimming took 4 bases from V and 5 from J; bases not matched to a gene: 5. The DNA for the CDR3 is TGTGCCAGCAGTGTGGCCGGGACAGGGACTGAAGCTTTCTTT. It yields the protein CASSVAGTGTEAFF.

This clonotype was found a few times. The chain couples TRBV29-1 to TRBJ2-3, with D possibly TRBD1 on 7 matching bases. CDR1 and CDR2 from the germline V gene are SQVTM and ANQGSEA. The CDR3 covers 16 residues. The V gene lost 6 bases and the J gene lost 1 base, with 20 bases spanning the gap. The CDR3 sequence: CSVSLQGGRGTDTQYF. In DNA, the CDR3 is TGCAGCGTGTCCTTGCAGGGGGGCAGAGGCACAGATACGCAGTATTTT.

The chain employs TRBV2 and TRBJ2-2, with TRBD2 as a possible D gene (5 bases). Looked up from germline, CDR1 is SNHLY and CDR2 is FYNNEI. With 6 bases removed from V and 2 bases from J, the gap between germline ends came to 13 bases. CDR3 length equals 15 residues. CDR3 region: CASRLSRDNTGELFF. DNA of the CDR3: TGTGCCAGCAGGTTGTCCCGGGATAACACCGGGGAGCTGTTTTTT.

The gene calls are TRBV27 and TRBJ2-5; weak D call: TRBD1 (5 bases). The CDR3 runs 13 residues. V was trimmed by 5 bases and J by 1 base, leaving 8 bases between them. From germline, CDR1 is MNHEY and CDR2 SMNVEV (reference sequence). CDR3 coding DNA: TGTGCCAGCAGTAAGACAGTCCAAGAGACCCAGTACTTC. Protein sequence: CASSKTVQETQYF.

The V gene is TRBV27, the J gene TRBJ2-7, with D unresolved. V lost 3 bases, J lost 5 bases, and 14 bases lay in between. The CDR3 is 14 residues long. CDR1 is MNHEY, CDR2 SMNVEV, per germline (reference sequence). The CDR3 loop reads CASSLATLQDEQYF. Written as DNA, the CDR3 is TGTGCCAGCAGTTTGGCGACTCTCCAAGACGAGCAGTACTTC.

The chain uses TRBV20-1 and TRBJ2-2, with 10 nucleotides matching TRBD2. The junction had 19 bases not matched to a gene; V was cut back by 5 bases and J by 7 bases. CDR1 DFQATT and CDR2 SNEGSKA come from the germline V gene (reference sequence). This CDR3 region has 18 residues. CDR3 in amino acids: CSAARRPSLAGVDGELFF. The CDR3 nucleotides read TGCAGTGCTGCCCGTAGGCCGAGTCTAGCGGGAGTCGACGGGGAGCTGTTTTTT.

This clonotype was seen only once. The J gene is TRBJ2-7, the V gene TRBV19, with D tentatively TRBD2 (5 bases). The CDR3 runs to 15 residues. In germline, CDR1 is LNHDA, CDR2 SQIVND (reference sequence). Trimming removed 5 bases at V and 5 bases at J, with 19 bases between. In DNA form, the CDR3 reads TGTGCCAGTAGTTCACTGAGTGAGGGAAACCACGAGCAGTACTTC. Encoded protein: CASSSLSEGNHEQYF.

The V call is TRBV7-9, the J call TRBJ2-5; D is possibly TRBD2 (5 bases). The CDR3 is 11 amino acids. The germline V and J ends were trimmed by 7 bases and 5 bases, with 8 bases remaining between them. Looked up from germline, CDR1 is SEHNR and CDR2 is FQNEAQ (reference sequence). The chain's CDR3 is CASIRGETQYF. The CDR3 nucleotides read TGTGCCAGCATCAGAGGGGAGACCCAGTACTTC.

Many counts were recorded for this clonotype. The chain combines TRBV6-4 with TRBJ2-2; D gene unclear. Germline assignment: CDR1 MRHNA and CDR2 SNTAGT. This CDR3 is built from 13 residues. V was trimmed by 2 bases and J by 1 base, leaving 2 bases between them. CDR3 sequence reads: CASSDRNTGELFF. As DNA, the CDR3 is TGTGCCAGCAGTGACAGGAACACCGGGGAGCTGTTTTTT.

In this sample, this clonotype turned up a few times. The V and J genes are TRBV4-1 and TRBJ2-7; TRBD2 matches at 14 bases. The ends lost 3 bases at V and 2 bases at J; junction bases unmatched: 3. The germline gives CDR1 MGHRA, CDR2 YSYEKL. The CDR3 is made up of 16 amino acids. The CDR3 loop reads CASSHVGLAGAYEQYF. DNA of the CDR3: TGCGCCAGCAGCCACGTGGGACTAGCGGGGGCCTACGAGCAGTACTTC.

This clonotype has ten or more counts. The V and J genes are TRBV29-1 and TRBJ2-7; D might be TRBD2 (5 bases). The CDR3 consists of 13 residues. V lost 0 bases and J 2 bases, leaving 8 bases between the germline ends. Germline values: CDR1 SQVTM, CDR2 ANQGSEA. The DNA for the CDR3 is TGCAGCGTTGAAGAAGGAGGTGCCTACGAGCAGTACTTC. This sequence encodes CSVEEGGAYEQYF.

This chain joins TRBV5-1 and TRBJ2-3, with 8 bases that match TRBD2. The germline V gene encodes CDR1 SGHRS and CDR2 YFSETQ. The CDR3 runs 17 residues. The trim removed 4 bases at V and 2 bases at J, leaving 12 bases unmatched. In DNA, the CDR3 is TGCGCCAGCAGCGAGAGAGTAGCGGGATCCCCCACAGATACGCAGTATTTT. It is translated as CASSERVAGSPTDTQYF.

The rearrangement joins TRBV18 to TRBJ2-3; no reliable D call. Trimming stripped 3 bases from V and 2 bases from J, with 6 bases between. Germline V lookup: CDR1 KGHSH, CDR2 LQKENI. The CDR3 runs to 13 residues. The DNA for the CDR3 is TGTGCCAGCTCACCTACTCTCACAGATACGCAGTATTTT. This translates into CASSPTLTDTQYF.

The J gene is TRBJ1-2, the V gene TRBV12-5, with 7 bases identical to TRBD1. The junction had 8 bases not matched to a gene; V was cut back by 1 base and J by 6 bases. The germline V gene has CDR1 LGHNT and CDR2 FRNRAP. This CDR3 contains 15 residues. The CDR3, as DNA: TGTGCTAGTGGTTTGGCACCCCGGGACAGTAATGGCTACACCTTC. It is translated as CASGLAPRDSNGYTF.

This chain connects TRBV29-1 to TRBJ2-6, with a possible D match to TRBD1 (6 bases). Germline V gene data show CDR1 as SQVTM and CDR2 as ANQGSEA. Trimming took 7 bases from V and 0 from J, leaving 10 bases between them. The CDR3 is 14 residues long. CDR3 residues: CSDGQSSGANVLTF. As DNA, the CDR3 is TGCAGCGACGGACAGAGCTCTGGGGCCAACGTCCTGACTTTC.

This clonotype showed up just a few times. The genes are TRBV5-5 and TRBJ2-1; D might be TRBD1 (6 bases). The CDR3 covers 16 residues. Germline CDR1 reads SGHKS; CDR2 reads YYEKEE (reference sequence). V gave up 5 bases and J gave up 5 bases, with 20 bases separating them. CDR3 protein: CASSRLGAGWNNEQFF. CDR3 coding DNA: TGTGCCAGCAGTAGGCTGGGGGCAGGATGGAACAATGAGCAGTTCTTC.

This clonotype was counted between two and nine times. The rearrangement uses TRBV11-1 and TRBJ2-3; 13 bases fit TRBD2. CDR3 length: 16 residues. CDR1 is SGHAT, CDR2 FQDESV, per germline (reference sequence). J gave up 2 bases and V 7 bases, and 6 bases lay outside the gene matches. The CDR3 here is CASTGTSGITTDTQYF. CDR3 nucleotide sequence: TGTGCCAGCACAGGGACTAGCGGGATTACCACAGATACGCAGTATTTT.